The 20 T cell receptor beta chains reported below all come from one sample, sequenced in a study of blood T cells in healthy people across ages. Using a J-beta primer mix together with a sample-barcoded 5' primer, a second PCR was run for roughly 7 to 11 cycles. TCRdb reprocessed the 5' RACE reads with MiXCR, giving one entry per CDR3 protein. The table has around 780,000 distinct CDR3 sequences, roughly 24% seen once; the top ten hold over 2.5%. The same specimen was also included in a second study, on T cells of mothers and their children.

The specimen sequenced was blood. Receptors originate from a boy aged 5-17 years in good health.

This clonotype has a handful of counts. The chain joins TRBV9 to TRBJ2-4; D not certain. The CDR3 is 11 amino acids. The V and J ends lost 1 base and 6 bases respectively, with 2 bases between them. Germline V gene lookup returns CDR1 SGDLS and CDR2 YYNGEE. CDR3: CASSVRNIQYF. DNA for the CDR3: TGTGCCAGCAGCGTAAGAAACATTCAGTACTTC.

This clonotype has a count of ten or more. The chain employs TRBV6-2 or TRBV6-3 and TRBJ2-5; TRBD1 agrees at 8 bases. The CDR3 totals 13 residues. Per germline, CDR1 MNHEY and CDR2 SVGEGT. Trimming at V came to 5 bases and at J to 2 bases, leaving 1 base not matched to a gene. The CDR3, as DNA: TGTGCCAGCAGTGGGACAGGACAAGAGACCCAGTACTTC. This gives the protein CASSGTGQETQYF.

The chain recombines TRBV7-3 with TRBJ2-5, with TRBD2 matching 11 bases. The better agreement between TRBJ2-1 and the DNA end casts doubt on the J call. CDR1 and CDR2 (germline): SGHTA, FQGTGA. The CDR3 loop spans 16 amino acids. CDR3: CASSLRASGGYNEQFF. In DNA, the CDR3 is TGTGCCAGCAGCTTAAGGGCTAGCGGGGGGTACAATGAGCAGTTCTTC.

CDR3 in amino acids: CASSLVGTTYEQYF. Written as DNA, the CDR3 is TGCGCCAGCAGCTTGGTCGGCACCACCTACGAGCAGTACTTC. V gene TRBV5-1 combines with J gene TRBJ2-7; D is ambiguous. CDR3 length: 14 amino acids. Looked up from germline, CDR1 is SGHRS and CDR2 is YFSETQ. V lost 0 bases and J 2 bases, leaving 9 bases between the germline ends.

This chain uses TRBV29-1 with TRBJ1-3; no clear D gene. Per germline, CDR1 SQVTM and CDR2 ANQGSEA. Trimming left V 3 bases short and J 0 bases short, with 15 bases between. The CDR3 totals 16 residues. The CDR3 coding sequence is TGCAGCGTTGAGGTGGGCCGGAACCCCTCTGGAAACACCATATATTTT. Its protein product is CSVEVGRNPSGNTIYF.

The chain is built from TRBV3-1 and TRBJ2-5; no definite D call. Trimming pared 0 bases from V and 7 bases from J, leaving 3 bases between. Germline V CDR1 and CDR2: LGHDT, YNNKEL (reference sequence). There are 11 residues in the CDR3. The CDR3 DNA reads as TGTGCCAGCAGCCAAGATTGGACCCAGTACTTC. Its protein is CASSQDWTQYF.

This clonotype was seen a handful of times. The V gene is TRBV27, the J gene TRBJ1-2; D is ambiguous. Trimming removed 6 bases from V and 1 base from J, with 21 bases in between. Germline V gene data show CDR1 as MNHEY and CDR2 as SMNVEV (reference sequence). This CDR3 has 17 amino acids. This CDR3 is CASSAVNTGQRNYGYTF. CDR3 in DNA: TGTGCCAGCAGCGCAGTCAATACCGGCCAGCGTAACTATGGCTACACCTTC.

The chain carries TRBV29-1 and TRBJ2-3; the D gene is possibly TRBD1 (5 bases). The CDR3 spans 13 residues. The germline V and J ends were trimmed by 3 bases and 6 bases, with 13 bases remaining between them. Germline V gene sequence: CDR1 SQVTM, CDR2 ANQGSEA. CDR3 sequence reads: CSVEVQGGDTQYF. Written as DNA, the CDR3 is TGCAGCGTTGAGGTCCAGGGTGGCGATACGCAGTATTTT.

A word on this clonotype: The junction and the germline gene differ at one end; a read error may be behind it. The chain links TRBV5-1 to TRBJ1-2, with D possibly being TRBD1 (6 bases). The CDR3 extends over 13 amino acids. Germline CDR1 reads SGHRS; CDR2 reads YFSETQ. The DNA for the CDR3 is TGCGTCAGCCGGGACACAGCTAACTATGGCTACACCTTC. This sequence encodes CVSRDTANYGYTF.

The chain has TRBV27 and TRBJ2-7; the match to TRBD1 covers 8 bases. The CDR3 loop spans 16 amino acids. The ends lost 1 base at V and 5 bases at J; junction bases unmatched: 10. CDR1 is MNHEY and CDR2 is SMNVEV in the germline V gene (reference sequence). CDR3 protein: CASSLFSDRASDEQYF. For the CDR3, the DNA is TGTGCCAGCAGTTTATTCTCGGACAGGGCTTCGGACGAGCAGTACTTC.

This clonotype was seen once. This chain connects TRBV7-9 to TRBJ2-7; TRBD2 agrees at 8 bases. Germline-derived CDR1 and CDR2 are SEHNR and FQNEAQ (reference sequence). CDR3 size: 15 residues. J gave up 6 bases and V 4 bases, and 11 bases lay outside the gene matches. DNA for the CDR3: TGTGCCAGCAGCTCCGTTAGATTAGCGGGGAGCGAGCAGTACTTC. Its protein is CASSSVRLAGSEQYF.

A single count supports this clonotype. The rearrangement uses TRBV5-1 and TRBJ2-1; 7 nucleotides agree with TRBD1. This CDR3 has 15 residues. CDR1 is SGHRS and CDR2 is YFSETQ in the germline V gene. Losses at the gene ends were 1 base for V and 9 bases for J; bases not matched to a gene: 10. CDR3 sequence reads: CASSLQAGGAVEQFF. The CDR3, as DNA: TGCGCCAGCAGCTTGCAGGCAGGGGGAGCAGTTGAGCAGTTCTTC.

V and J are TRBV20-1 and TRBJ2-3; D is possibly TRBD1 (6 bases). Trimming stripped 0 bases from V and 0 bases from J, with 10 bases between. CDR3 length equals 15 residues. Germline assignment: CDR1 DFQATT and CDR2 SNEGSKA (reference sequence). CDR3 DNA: TGCAGTGCTAGAGAACCGAGGGGGAGCACAGATACGCAGTATTTT. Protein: CSAREPRGSTDTQYF.

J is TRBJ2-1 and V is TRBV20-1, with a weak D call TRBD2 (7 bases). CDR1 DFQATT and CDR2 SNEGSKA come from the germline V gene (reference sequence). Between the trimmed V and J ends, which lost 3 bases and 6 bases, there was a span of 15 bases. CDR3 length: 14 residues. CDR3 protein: CSASGRGAFNEQFF. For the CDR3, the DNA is TGCAGTGCTAGTGGGAGGGGGGCATTCAATGAGCAGTTCTTC.

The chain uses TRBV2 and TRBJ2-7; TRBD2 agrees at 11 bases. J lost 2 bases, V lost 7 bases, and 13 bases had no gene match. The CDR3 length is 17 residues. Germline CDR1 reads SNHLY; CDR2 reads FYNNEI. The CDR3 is CASNLNSGGAPPYEQYF. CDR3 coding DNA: TGTGCCAGCAATTTGAATAGCGGGGGGGCACCTCCCTACGAGCAGTACTTC.

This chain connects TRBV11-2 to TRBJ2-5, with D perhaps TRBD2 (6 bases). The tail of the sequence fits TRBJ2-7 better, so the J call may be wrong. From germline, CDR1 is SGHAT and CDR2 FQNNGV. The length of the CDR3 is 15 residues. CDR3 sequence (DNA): TGTGCCAGCAGCTTAGATCTCGGGGGTTTCACCGAGCAGTACTTC. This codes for CASSLDLGGFTEQYF.

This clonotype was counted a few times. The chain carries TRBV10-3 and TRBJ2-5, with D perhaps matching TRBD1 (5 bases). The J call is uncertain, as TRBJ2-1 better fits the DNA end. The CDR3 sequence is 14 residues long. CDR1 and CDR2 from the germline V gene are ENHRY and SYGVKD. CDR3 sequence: CAISDRQGANEQFF. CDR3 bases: TGTGCCATCAGTGATCGGCAGGGTGCCAATGAGCAGTTCTTC.

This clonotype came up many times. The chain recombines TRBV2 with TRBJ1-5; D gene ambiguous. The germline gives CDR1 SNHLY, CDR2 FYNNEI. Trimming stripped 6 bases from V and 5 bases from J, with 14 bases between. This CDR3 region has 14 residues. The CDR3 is CASRAQVGHQPQHF. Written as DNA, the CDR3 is TGTGCCAGCAGGGCTCAGGTCGGCCATCAGCCCCAGCATTTT.

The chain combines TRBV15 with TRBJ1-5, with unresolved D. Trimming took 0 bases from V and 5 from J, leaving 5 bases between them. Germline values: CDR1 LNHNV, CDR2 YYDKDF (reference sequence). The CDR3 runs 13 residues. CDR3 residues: CATSRDLDQPQHF. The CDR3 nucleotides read TGTGCCACCAGCAGAGATTTGGATCAGCCCCAGCATTTT.

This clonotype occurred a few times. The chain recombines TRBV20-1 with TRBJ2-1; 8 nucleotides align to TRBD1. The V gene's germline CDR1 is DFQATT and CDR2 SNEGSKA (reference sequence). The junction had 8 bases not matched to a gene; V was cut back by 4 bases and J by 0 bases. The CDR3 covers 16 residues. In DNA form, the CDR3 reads TGCAGTGCTATAGTCCGGACAGGGAGCTCCTACAATGAGCAGTTCTTC. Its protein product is CSAIVRTGSSYNEQFF.